This TCR beta chain was captured in a study of cytotoxic CD8 clonotypes in ibrutinib-treated CLL. The count of this clone is one. Its antigen is unknown. Germline loops: CDR1 MNHEY, CDR2 SVGAGI. V trimming: 2 bases; J trimming: 9 bases; junction bases outside the gene matches: 8. The CDR3 runs to 15 residues. Some clones are missing from TCRdb's copy, which holds only in-frame ones; the method was immunoSEQ multiplex PCR. This sample has fewer than 30,000 clones, with around 69% found just once. Whole-study results and caveats: Patients showed higher baseline clonality than age-matched healthy donors, and it tracked circulating CD8+ T-cell counts. Upon ibrutinib response clonality rose, and upon progression it fell back toward baseline.

This TCR was sampled from a human donor with chronic lymphocytic leukemia. J is TRBJ2-1 and V is TRBV6-5, with 9 nucleotides matching TRBD2. The specimen was PBMCs, collected at disease progression, from a patient treated with ibrutinib. The CDR3 sequence is CASSYGVAGVVEQFF. The DNA of the CDR3 is TGTGCCAGCAGTTACGGAGTAGCGGGGGTGGTTGAGCAGTTCTTC.